A single sample is the source of the 8 T cell receptor beta chains below, sequenced in a study of shared T cell receptors in the human thymus listed by TCRdb under 2021. Library preparation was by the immunoSEQ multiplex PCR assay. TCRdb carries this immuneACCESS record with in-frame sequences only. Its versions omit some clonotypes, under half of them owing to an unresolved V gene in the studies checked, with the rest unexplained. The sample table holds roughly 550,000 clones, of which about 80% were seen once. The ten largest clonotypes hold 0.013% of the sample. The data were also submitted as part of a second study, on human thymus T cells.

The sequenced material came from thymocytes. These TCRs come from a boy under two years old with a congenital heart defect. Donor details come from another sample of the same person, matched by shared clones.

The V call is TRBV7-2, the J call TRBJ1-1; D gene unclear. The germline V gene has CDR1 SGHTA and CDR2 FQGNSA. V lost 8 bases, J lost 1 base, and 17 bases lay in between. The CDR3 covers 15 residues. This CDR3 reads CASQPRNEGNTEAFF. The CDR3 nucleotides are TGTGCCAGCCAACCTAGGAACGAGGGGAACACTGAAGCTTTCTTT.

CDR3 amino acids: CASSLEASLYNEQFF. The CDR3 DNA reads TGTGCCAGCAGTTTAGAGGCTAGCCTTTACAATGAGCAGTTCTTC. This chain links TRBV27 with TRBJ2-1; the D gene is possibly TRBD2 (5 bases). Trimming removed 2 bases at V and 4 bases at J, with 12 bases between. The length of the CDR3 is 15 residues. In germline, CDR1 is MNHEY, CDR2 SMNVEV (reference sequence).

The chain has TRBV19 and TRBJ2-7, with a weak D call TRBD1 (5 bases). The CDR3 is made up of 13 amino acids. CDR1 and CDR2 from the germline V gene are LNHDA and SQIVND (reference sequence). The germline V and J ends were trimmed by 3 bases and 6 bases, with 12 bases remaining between them. The CDR3 DNA is TGTGCCAGTAGTATGGTGGCAGGGTCCGAGCAGTACTTC. The encoded protein is CASSMVAGSEQYF.

The chain carries TRBV6-5 and TRBJ2-2; 10 nucleotides agree with TRBD2. Germline CDR1 is MNHEY and CDR2 is SVGAGI. CDR3 length equals 15 residues. V dropped 7 bases and J dropped 6; count of bases not matched to a gene: 8. The CDR3, as DNA: TGTGCCAGCACATCCGGGACTAGCGTCCCCGGGGAGCTGTTTTTT. Translating it yields CASTSGTSVPGELFF.

This clone was picked up a small number of times. The chain couples TRBV6-5 to TRBJ2-3; D unclear. CDR1 is MNHEY and CDR2 is SVGAGI in the germline V gene. V shed 6 bases and J shed 5 bases, with 18 bases lying between them. The CDR3 sequence is 15 residues long. The chain's CDR3 is CASRSKLPTQDTQYF. In nucleotides, the CDR3 is TGTGCCAGCAGAAGTAAACTCCCTACCCAAGATACGCAGTATTTT.

The gene calls are TRBV10-3 and TRBJ2-3; D is possibly TRBD2 (5 bases). Looked up from germline, CDR1 is ENHRY and CDR2 is SYGVKD. CDR3 length: 16 amino acids. Trimming pared 5 bases from V and 5 bases from J, leaving 20 bases between. For the CDR3, the DNA is TGTGCCATCAGTCCCCTCGAGGGTACGGGTGAAGATACGCAGTATTTT. The encoded protein is CAISPLEGTGEDTQYF.

This chain links TRBV4-3 with TRBJ2-2; 10 bases match TRBD2. The CDR3 covers 18 residues. Trimming cost V 0 bases and J 4 bases; bases outside gene matches: 8. Germline assignment: CDR1 LGHNA and CDR2 YSLEER. In DNA form, the CDR3 reads TGCGCCAGCAGCCAAGATCTTGGGCTAGCGGGAGCCACCGGGGAGCTGTTTTTT. Translation gives CASSQDLGLAGATGELFF.

J is TRBJ2-3 and V is TRBV19; TRBD1 agrees at 9 bases. CDR3 length: 15 residues. The ends lost 5 bases at V and 4 bases at J; junction bases unmatched: 7. Germline values: CDR1 LNHDA, CDR2 SQIVND (reference sequence). The CDR3 loop reads CASSSDRGAPDTQYF. CDR3 coding DNA: TGTGCCAGTAGTTCGGACAGGGGAGCCCCAGATACGCAGTATTTT.